This passage covers 5 T cell receptor beta chains from one sample sequenced in a study of T cell responses to AZD1222 COVID-19 vaccine. The protocol was immunoSEQ multiplex PCR, while the TCRdb copy is restricted to in-frame clones and leaves out a portion. This table holds 100,000 to 150,000 clones, 92% found once. The source was peripheral blood, collected on day 0 of AZD1222 vaccination. These receptors were taken from an adult in good health.

The chain uses TRBV2 and TRBJ2-2; D ambiguous. The CDR3 runs to 14 residues. CDR1 and CDR2 from the germline V gene are SNHLY and FYNNEI. The V end was cut by 8 bases, the J end by 11 bases, with 21 bases between. Here the CDR3 DNA reads TGTGCCAGCGGAAAGCCCCGGGTAGGGTTAGAGCTGTTTTTT. It encodes CASGKPRVGLELFF. Full variable domain (rest looked up from reference TRBV2 and TRBJ2-2): EPEVTQTPSHQVTQMGQEVILRCVPISNHLYFYWYRQILGQKVEFLVSFYNNEISEKSEIFDDQFSVERPDGSNFTLKIRSTKLEDSAMYFCASGKPRVGLELFFGEGSRLTVL.

The V gene is TRBV4-1, the J gene TRBJ2-7; TRBD2 matches at 7 bases. Germline CDR1 is MGHRA and CDR2 is YSYEKL. The CDR3 is 15 residues long. J was trimmed by 2 bases and V by 4 bases; bases with no gene match: 8. The CDR3, as DNA: TGCGCCAGCAGCCCCGTAAGCGGGGCTGCCTACGAGCAGTACTTC. This translates into CASSPVSGAAYEQYF.

CDR3 protein: CASSLGGRTEAFF. As DNA, the CDR3 is TGTGCCAGCAGCTTAGGAGGGCGAACTGAAGCTTTCTTT. V usage is TRBV11-1 and J usage is TRBJ1-1; D unclear. Trimming cost V 1 base and J 5 bases, with 8 bases left between them. Germline values: CDR1 SGHAT, CDR2 FQDESV (reference sequence). This CDR3 is built from 13 residues.

DNA of the CDR3: TGTGCCAGCAGCAAAGCAATGGCACAGTCAGATACGCAGTATTTT. It encodes CASSKAMAQSDTQYF. This chain joins TRBV13 and TRBJ2-3; D gene unclear. This CDR3 comprises 15 residues. Trimming pared 5 bases from V and 4 bases from J, leaving 16 bases between. Germline CDR1 PRHDT, CDR2 FYEKMQ (reference sequence).

The rearrangement joins TRBV4-2 to TRBJ1-4; D may be TRBD1 (5 bases). Germline lookup yields CDR1 LGHNA and CDR2 YNFKEQ. The CDR3 totals 16 residues. Trimming took off 0 bases at V and 8 bases at J, with 16 bases between the two ends. The CDR3 region is CASSQEDSGEREKLFF. CDR3 sequence (DNA): TGTGCCAGCAGCCAAGAAGACAGCGGGGAGAGGGAAAAACTGTTTTTT.